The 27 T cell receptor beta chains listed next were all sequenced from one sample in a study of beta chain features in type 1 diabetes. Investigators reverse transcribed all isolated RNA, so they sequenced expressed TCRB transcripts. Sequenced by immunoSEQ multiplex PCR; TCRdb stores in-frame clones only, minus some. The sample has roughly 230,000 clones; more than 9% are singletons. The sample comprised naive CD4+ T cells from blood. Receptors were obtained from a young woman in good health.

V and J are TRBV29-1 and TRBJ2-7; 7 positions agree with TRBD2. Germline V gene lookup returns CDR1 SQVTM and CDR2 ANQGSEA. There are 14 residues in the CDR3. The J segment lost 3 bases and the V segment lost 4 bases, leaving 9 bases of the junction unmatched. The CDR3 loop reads CSVGPLADSYEQYF. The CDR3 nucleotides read TGCAGCGTTGGGCCCCTAGCGGATAGCTACGAGCAGTACTTC.

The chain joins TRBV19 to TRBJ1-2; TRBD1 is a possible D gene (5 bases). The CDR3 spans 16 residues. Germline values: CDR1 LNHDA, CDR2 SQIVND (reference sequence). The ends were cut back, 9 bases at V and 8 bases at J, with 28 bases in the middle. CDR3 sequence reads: CASAEKRGTRFGGYTF. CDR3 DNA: TGTGCCAGCGCAGAGAAAAGGGGAACCCGGTTTGGAGGCTACACCTTC.

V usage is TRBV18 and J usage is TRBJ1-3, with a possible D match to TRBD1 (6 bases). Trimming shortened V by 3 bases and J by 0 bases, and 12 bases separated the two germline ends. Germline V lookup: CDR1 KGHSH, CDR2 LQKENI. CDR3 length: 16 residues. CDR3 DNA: TGTGCCAGCTCACCCCGACAGGATTACTCTGGAAACACCATATATTTT. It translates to CASSPRQDYSGNTIYF.

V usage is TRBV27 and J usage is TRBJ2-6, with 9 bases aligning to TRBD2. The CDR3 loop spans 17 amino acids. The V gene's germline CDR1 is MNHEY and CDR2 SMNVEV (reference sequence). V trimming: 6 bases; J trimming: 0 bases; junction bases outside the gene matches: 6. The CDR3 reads CASRISGGFSGANVLTF. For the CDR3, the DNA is TGTGCCAGCAGAATTAGCGGGGGATTCTCTGGGGCCAACGTCCTGACTTTC.

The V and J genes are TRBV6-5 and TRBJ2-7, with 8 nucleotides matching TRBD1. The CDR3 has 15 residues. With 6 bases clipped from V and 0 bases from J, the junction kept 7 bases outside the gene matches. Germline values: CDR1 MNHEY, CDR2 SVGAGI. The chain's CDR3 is CASRPPGGVSYEQYF. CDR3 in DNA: TGTGCCAGCAGGCCCCCAGGGGGCGTCTCCTACGAGCAGTACTTC.

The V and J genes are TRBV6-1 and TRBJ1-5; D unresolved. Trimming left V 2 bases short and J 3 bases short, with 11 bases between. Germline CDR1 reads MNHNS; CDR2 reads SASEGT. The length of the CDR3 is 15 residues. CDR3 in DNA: TGTGCCAGCAGTGAAATTGGCGGGTACAATCAGCCCCAGCATTTT. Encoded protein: CASSEIGGYNQPQHF.

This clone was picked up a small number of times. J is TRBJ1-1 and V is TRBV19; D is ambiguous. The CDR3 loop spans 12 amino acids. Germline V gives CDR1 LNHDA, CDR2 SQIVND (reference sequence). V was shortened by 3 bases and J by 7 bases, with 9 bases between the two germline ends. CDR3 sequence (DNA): TGTGCCAGTAGTATCGAACGCGGTGAAGCTTTCTTT. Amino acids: CASSIERGEAFF.

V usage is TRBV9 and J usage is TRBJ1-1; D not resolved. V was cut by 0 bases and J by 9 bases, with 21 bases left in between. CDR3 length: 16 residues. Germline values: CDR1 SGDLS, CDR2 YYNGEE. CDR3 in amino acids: CASSVAADTVARQAFF. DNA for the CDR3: TGTGCCAGCAGCGTAGCCGCAGACACAGTGGCGAGACAAGCTTTCTTT.

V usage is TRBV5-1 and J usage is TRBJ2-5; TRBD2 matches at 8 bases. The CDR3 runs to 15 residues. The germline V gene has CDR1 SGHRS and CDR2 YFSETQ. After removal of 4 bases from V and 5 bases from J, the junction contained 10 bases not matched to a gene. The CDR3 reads CASSPTSGRGETQYF. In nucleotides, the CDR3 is TGCGCCAGCAGCCCCACCAGCGGGAGAGGGGAGACCCAGTACTTC.

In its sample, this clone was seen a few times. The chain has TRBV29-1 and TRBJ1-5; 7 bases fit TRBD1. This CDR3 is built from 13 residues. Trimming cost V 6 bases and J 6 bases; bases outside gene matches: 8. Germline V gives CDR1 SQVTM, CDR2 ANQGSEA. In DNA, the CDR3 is TGCAGCGTCAAACAGGGGATAGGTCAGCCCCAGCATTTT. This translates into CSVKQGIGQPQHF.

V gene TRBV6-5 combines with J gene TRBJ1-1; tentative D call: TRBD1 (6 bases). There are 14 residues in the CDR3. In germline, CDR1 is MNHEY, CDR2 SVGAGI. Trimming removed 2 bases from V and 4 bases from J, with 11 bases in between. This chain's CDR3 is CASSYRQGITEAFF. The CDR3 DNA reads TGTGCCAGCAGTTACCGGCAGGGGATCACTGAAGCTTTCTTT.

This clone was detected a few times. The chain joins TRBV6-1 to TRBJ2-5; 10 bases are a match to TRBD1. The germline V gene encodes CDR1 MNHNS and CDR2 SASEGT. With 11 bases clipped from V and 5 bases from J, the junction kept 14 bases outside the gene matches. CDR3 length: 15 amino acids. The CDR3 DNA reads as TGTGCCTCGAGGTTTGGACAGGGGGGCCTGGAGACCCAGTACTTC. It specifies CASRFGQGGLETQYF.

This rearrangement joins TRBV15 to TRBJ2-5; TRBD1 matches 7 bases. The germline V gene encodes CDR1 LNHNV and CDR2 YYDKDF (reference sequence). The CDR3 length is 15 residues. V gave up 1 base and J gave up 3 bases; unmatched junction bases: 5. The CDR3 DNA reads TGTGCCACCAGCAGAGTTGGGGACAGTAAAGAGACCCAGTACTTC. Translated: CATSRVGDSKETQYF.

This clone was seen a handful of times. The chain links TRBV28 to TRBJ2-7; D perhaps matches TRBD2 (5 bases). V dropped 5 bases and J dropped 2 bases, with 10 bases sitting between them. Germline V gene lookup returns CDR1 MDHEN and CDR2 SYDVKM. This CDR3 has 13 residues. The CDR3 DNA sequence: TGTGCCAGCAGTCCGACTACTACCTACGAGCAGTACTTC. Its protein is CASSPTTTYEQYF.

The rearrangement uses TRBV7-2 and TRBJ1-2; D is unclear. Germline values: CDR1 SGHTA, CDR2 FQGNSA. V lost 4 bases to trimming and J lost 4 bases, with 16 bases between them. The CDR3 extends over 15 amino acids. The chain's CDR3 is CASSSSGFWGYGYTF. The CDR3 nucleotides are TGTGCCAGCAGCTCGAGCGGTTTTTGGGGCTATGGCTACACCTTC.

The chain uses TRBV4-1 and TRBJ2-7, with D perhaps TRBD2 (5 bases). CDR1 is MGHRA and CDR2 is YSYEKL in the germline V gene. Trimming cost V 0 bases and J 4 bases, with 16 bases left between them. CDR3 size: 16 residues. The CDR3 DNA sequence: TGCGCCAGCAGCCAAGAGGGGAGACGGAGGAGATACGAGCAGTACTTC. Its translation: CASSQEGRRRRYEQYF.

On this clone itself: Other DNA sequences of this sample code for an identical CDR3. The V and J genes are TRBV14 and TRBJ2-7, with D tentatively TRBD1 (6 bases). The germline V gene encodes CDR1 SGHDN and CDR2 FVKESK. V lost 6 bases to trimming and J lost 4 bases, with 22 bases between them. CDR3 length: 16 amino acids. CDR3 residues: CASSRTWTALPYEQYF. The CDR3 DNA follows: TGTGCCAGCAGTCGAACTTGGACAGCCCTCCCGTACGAGCAGTACTTC.

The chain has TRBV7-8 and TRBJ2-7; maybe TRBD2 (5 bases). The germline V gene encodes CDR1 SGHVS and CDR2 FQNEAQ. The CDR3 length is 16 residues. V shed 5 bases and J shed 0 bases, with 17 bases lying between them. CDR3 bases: TGTGCCAGCAGCCCTCGACGAGGGAGCCCCTCCTACGAGCAGTACTTC. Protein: CASSPRRGSPSYEQYF.

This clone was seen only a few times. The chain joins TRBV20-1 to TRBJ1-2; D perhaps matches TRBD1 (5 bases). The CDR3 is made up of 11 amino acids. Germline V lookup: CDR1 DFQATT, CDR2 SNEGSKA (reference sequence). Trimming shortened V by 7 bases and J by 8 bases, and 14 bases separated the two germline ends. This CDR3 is CSGEGQGGYTF. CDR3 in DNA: TGCAGTGGGGAGGGCCAGGGAGGCTACACCTTC.

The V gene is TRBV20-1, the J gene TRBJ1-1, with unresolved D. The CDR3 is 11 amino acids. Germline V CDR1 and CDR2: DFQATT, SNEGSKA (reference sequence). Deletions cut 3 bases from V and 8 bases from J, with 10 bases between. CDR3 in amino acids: CSARRVLEAFF. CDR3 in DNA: TGCAGTGCTAGGAGGGTATTGGAAGCTTTCTTT.

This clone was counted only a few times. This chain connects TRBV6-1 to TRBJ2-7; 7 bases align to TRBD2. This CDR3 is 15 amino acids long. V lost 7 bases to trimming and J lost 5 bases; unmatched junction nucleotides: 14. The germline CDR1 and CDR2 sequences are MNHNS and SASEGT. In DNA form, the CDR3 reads TGTGCCAGCAAAGGTGGTTGGGGGGGGAGGGACGAGCAGTACTTC. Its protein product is CASKGGWGGRDEQYF.

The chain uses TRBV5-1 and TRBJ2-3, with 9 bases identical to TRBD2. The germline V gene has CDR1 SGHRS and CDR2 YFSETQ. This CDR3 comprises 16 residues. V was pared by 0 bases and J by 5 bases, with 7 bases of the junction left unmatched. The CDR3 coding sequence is TGCGCCAGCAGCTTGGTGTCTAGCGGGACGAGAGATACGCAGTATTTT. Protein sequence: CASSLVSSGTRDTQYF.

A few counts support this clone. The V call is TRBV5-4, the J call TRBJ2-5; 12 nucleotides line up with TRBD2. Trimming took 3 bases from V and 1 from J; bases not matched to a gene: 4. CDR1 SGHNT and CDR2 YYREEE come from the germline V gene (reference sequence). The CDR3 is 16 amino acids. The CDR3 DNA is TGTGCCAGCAGCTCAGGACTAGCGGGACCCCAAGAGACCCAGTACTTC. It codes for CASSSGLAGPQETQYF.

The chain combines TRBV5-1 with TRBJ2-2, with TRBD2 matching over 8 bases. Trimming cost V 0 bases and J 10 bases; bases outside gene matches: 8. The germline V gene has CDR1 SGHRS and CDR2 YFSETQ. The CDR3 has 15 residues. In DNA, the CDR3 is TGCGCCAGCAGCTTGGCCCCGGGGGGGCCGCCGGAGCTGTTTTTT. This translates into CASSLAPGGPPELFF.

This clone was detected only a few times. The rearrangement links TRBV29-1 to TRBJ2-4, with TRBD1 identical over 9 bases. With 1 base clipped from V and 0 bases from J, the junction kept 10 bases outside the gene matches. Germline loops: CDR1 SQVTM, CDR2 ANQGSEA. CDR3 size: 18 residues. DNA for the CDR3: TGCAGCGTTGAAGCTCCGACAGGGGGATTACGAGCCAAAAACATTCAGTACTTC. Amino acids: CSVEAPTGGLRAKNIQYF.

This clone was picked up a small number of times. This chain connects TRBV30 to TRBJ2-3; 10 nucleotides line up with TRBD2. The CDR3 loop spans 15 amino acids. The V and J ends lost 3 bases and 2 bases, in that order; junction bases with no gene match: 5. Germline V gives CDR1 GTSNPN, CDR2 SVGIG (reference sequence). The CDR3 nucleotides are TGTGCCTGGAGCGAACTAGCGGGGTTCACAGATACGCAGTATTTT. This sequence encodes CAWSELAGFTDTQYF.

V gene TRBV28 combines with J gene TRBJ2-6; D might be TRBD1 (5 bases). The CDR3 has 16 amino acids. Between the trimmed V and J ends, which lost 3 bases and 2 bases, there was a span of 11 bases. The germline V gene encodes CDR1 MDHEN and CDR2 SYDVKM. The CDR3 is CASSLWMGPGANVLTF. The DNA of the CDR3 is TGTGCCAGCAGTTTGTGGATGGGGCCTGGGGCCAACGTCCTGACTTTC.